This T cell receptor beta chain was observed in a study of T cells in Graves' hyperthyroidism and ophthalmopathy. Findings and caveats of the study: A 13 V-J signature model discriminated ophthalmopathy versus stable hyperthyroidism. Most thyroid clonotypes that were expanded above 0.001 also turned up in blood.

Ten or more counts support this clonotype. Antigen: not known. Diagnostic assessment was based on clinical symptoms, serum thyroxine and TRAb, thyroid ultrasound and orbital computed tomography. Trimming removed 0 bases from V and 3 bases from J, with 9 bases in between. The CDR3 runs to 14 residues. Germline lookup yields CDR1 SGHRS and CDR2 YFSETQ. From RNA transcripts, TCR beta CDR3 regions were amplified. The HTBI set primed first-round TCR CDR3 RT-PCR. TCRdb processed the multiplex PCR reads anew with MiXCR; each CDR3 protein has one entry. The data show 500,000 to 750,000 distinct CDR3 sequences, 14% seen once.

This sequence originates from a woman under 30 with Graves' ophthalmopathy. What was sequenced was blood. V is TRBV5-1 and J is TRBJ2-5, with D possibly TRBD1 on 5 matching bases. The CDR3: CASSLATGKETQYF. In DNA, the CDR3 is TGCGCCAGCAGCTTGGCAACAGGCAAAGAGACCCAGTACTTC.